This T cell receptor (beta chain) was sequenced in a study of T cell repertoires in cytomegalovirus infection (dated by TCRdb to the late 2010s). About the full investigation: The peptide stimulations were aimed at well-studied HLA-B-restricted epitopes as well as recently identified HLA-C-restricted CMV epitopes, whose presentation resists viral immunomodulation. Donor HLA type was relevant to the analysis, as public TCR beta signatures indicated carriage of CMV infection together with the matching HLA type. The study at large found these results: In the ex vivo response, HLA-C-restricted CMV-specific TCR beta clonotypes were dominant, and in two of eight donors the single most frequent clonotype came from this HLA-C-restricted group. In both this cohort and an independent cohort of 300 to 450 donors, the cumulative frequency of public TCR beta family members distinguished carriers of CMV infection plus the relevant HLA type.

This clonotype was detected many times. Its antigen is unknown. Per-nucleotide qualities are absent, and no much larger clonotype sits a single base away. The CDR3 numbers 15 residues from cysteine through phenylalanine. Only CDR3 DNA is held: 45 bases, read in frame from base 1. From V the trimming removes 4 bases and from J it removes 0 bases, while the gene matches leave 4 bases of the junction unaccounted for. The germline V gene provides CDR1 SGHTA and CDR2 FQGNSA. The sample's treatment or condition label, decoded: in vitro stimulation with specific CMV peptide epitopes to enrich CMV-specific T cells. These reads were obtained on an Illumina HiSeq 1500. TCRdb reprocessed the public reads (quality trimming at Q25 with fastp, clone calling with MiXCR) and kept in-frame beta chains. For every CDR3 protein sequence, its rows merge into one entry that carries the most common genes and DNA. Recorded for this sample are roughly 350,000 distinct CDR3 sequences; roughly 36% of them occurred a single time. The ten biggest clones cover about 13% of the sample.

This clonotype originated in a human donor in good health (CMV status not recorded). Some clones in this sample may be carry-over from other donors' samples. This sequence uses TRBV7-2 and TRBJ2-3, with 7 junctional bases fitting TRBD2. Sequencing used cultured PBMCs, obtained from culture after CMV antigen stimulation. This receptor carries the CDR3 CASSSGLVSTDTQYF. DNA sequence: TGTGCCAGCAGCTCCGGACTAGTCAGCACAGATACGCAGTATTTT.